What follows is one TCR beta chain and its context. This specimen belongs to a study of shared clonotypes between healthy human individuals. This CDR3 is built from 16 residues. V trimming: 3 bases; J trimming: 5 bases; junction bases outside the gene matches: 8. CDR1 SGHRS and CDR2 YFSETQ come from the germline V gene. The run depth of the assay was deep. Produced via immunoSEQ multiplex PCR; TCRdb's table is partial and in-frame only. The sample carries just under 95,000 clones, 60% to 70% recorded once. The specimen was memory CD8+ T cells sorted from blood. Stated subset: CD45RO+ cells pooled with CCR7-negative TemRA cells. This sequence joins TRBV5-1 and TRBJ1-2; 12 positions agree with TRBD1. This receptor was obtained from a man aged 25-40 years in good health. CDR3 loop: CASSSAPGQGAYGYTF. As DNA, the CDR3 is TGCGCCAGCAGCTCGGCCCCGGGACAGGGGGCTTATGGCTACACCTTC.